The 27 T cell receptor beta chains presented below share a single source sample, sequenced in a study of CD8+ T cells in alopecia areata. Treatment indicated: oral pan-JAK inhibitor, 5-10 mg twice daily. RNA was extracted and reverse transcribed into cDNA as the sequencing template. Using immunoSEQ multiplex PCR, the repertoire was profiled, and TCRdb retains in-frame clones only, with some absent. Here the sample spans some 190,000 clones, around 51% being singletons. The sample consisted of CD8+ T cells sorted from blood, taken around week 53, from a patient treated with tofacitinib. The origin of the receptors is a human donor with alopecia areata.

The gene calls are TRBV9 and TRBJ2-7; TRBD1 matches 9 bases. Germline trimming cut 1 base from V and 5 bases from J; bases unmatched to any gene: 1. From germline, CDR1 is SGDLS and CDR2 YYNGEE. The CDR3 is 13 amino acids. For the CDR3, the DNA is TGTGCCAGCAGCGTAAGGACAGGGGACGAGCAGTACTTC. Translated, it gives CASSVRTGDEQYF.

This clone came up a few times. The V call is TRBV13, the J call TRBJ2-7; tentatively, D is TRBD2 (6 bases). The CDR3 runs to 14 residues. V dropped 7 bases and J dropped 0 bases, with 13 bases sitting between them. CDR1 PRHDT and CDR2 FYEKMQ come from the germline V gene (reference sequence). CDR3 coding DNA: TGTGCCAGCACTGCGGGGCCCTCCTCCTACGAGCAGTACTTC. It codes for CASTAGPSSYEQYF.

The CDR3 DNA reads as TGTGCCTGGAGCGTGATAGGACCTGGTGTGGGTAATTCACCCCTCCACTTT. This gives the protein CAWSVIGPGVGNSPLHF. V gene TRBV30 combines with J gene TRBJ1-6; D gene unclear. This CDR3 has 17 amino acids. Germline assignment: CDR1 GTSNPN and CDR2 SVGIG (reference sequence). Trimming removed 3 bases from V and 6 bases from J, with 21 bases in between.

This rearrangement joins TRBV13 to TRBJ2-4, with D tentatively TRBD1 (5 bases). Germline assignment: CDR1 PRHDT and CDR2 FYEKMQ (reference sequence). There are 15 residues in the CDR3. Trimming took off 3 bases at V and 7 bases at J, with 16 bases between the two ends. As DNA, the CDR3 is TGTGCCAGCAGCTTCCGACAGTCAATGGAGAACATTCAGTACTTC. Translated, it gives CASSFRQSMENIQYF.

V usage is TRBV6-5 and J usage is TRBJ2-5; 7 positions match TRBD1. V was clipped by 7 bases and J by 2 bases; unmatched bases: 4. CDR1 is MNHEY, CDR2 SVGAGI, per germline. This CDR3 has 13 amino acids. CDR3 DNA sequence: TGTGCCAGCAACGAGGGACAGCAAGAGACCCAGTACTTC. Amino acids: CASNEGQQETQYF.

This clone has only a few counts. The V gene is TRBV7-9, the J gene TRBJ1-1, with 7 nucleotides matching TRBD1. V lost 2 bases, J lost 7 bases, and 4 bases stayed unmatched. CDR3 length: 13 amino acids. Germline values: CDR1 SEHNR, CDR2 FQNEAQ (reference sequence). CDR3 residues: CASSLYRGGEAFF. CDR3 nucleotides: TGTGCCAGCAGCTTATACAGGGGAGGTGAAGCTTTCTTT.

This sequence joins TRBV7-9 and TRBJ1-2; 7 nucleotides agree with TRBD1. In germline, CDR1 is SEHNR, CDR2 FQNEAQ (reference sequence). With V trimmed by 3 bases and J by 2 bases, 3 bases remained unmatched. The CDR3 is made up of 14 amino acids. CDR3 DNA sequence: TGTGCCAGCAGCTTTCCAGGGGGGAACTATGGCTACACCTTC. It specifies CASSFPGGNYGYTF.

The gene calls are TRBV6-5 and TRBJ1-2; TRBD1 matches at 10 bases. Germline-derived CDR1 and CDR2 are MNHEY and SVGAGI. The CDR3 is 15 amino acids. Trimming took 7 bases from V and 6 from J; bases not matched to a gene: 11. CDR3 region: CASTTTGTGVNGYTF. The CDR3 DNA follows: TGTGCCAGCACTACCACCGGGACAGGGGTAAATGGCTACACCTTC.

The chain uses TRBV5-6 and TRBJ2-7; no reliable D call. The germline V and J ends were trimmed by 4 bases and 2 bases, with 10 bases remaining between them. Germline CDR1 SGHDT, CDR2 YYEEEE. This CDR3 comprises 13 residues. The DNA of the CDR3 is TGTGCCAGCAGCCAAGACACAACCTACGAGCAGTACTTC. Its protein product is CASSQDTTYEQYF.

This sequence joins TRBV7-9 and TRBJ1-1, with D hard to call. V lost 3 bases, J lost 1 base, and 12 bases lay in between. This CDR3 region has 15 residues. CDR1 SEHNR and CDR2 FQNEAQ come from the germline V gene (reference sequence). Here the CDR3 DNA reads TGTGCCAGCAGCTTCTACGAGGGAGGGAACACTGAAGCTTTCTTT. Amino acids: CASSFYEGGNTEAFF.

The J gene is TRBJ2-1, the V gene TRBV6-5; D uncertain. The V and J ends lost 7 bases and 9 bases respectively, with 19 bases between them. The length of the CDR3 is 14 residues. CDR1 and CDR2 (germline): MNHEY, SVGAGI. CDR3 in amino acids: CASTLTLGWGEQFF. In DNA form, the CDR3 reads TGTGCCAGCACTCTTACGCTCGGGTGGGGTGAGCAGTTCTTC.

This clone was seen a handful of times. The rearrangement links TRBV29-1 to TRBJ1-4; 7 positions agree with TRBD1. Unmatched junction bases numbered 9, after V lost 4 bases and J lost 1 base. CDR3 size: 16 residues. Germline assignment: CDR1 SQVTM and CDR2 ANQGSEA. The CDR3 spells CSVVFGTEETNEKLFF. DNA for the CDR3: TGCAGCGTTGTATTCGGGACAGAGGAAACTAATGAAAAACTGTTTTTT. Full variable domain (missing parts from reference TRBV29-1 and TRBJ1-4): SAVISQKPSRDICQRGTSLTIQCQVDSQVTMMFWYRQQPGQSLTLIATANQGSEATYESGFVIDKFPISRPNLTFSTLTVSNMSPEDSSIYLCSVVFGTEETNEKLFFGSGTQLSVL.

This clone was found a few times. The chain is built from TRBV19 and TRBJ1-5; perhaps TRBD1 as D (5 bases). This CDR3 comprises 15 residues. Germline loops: CDR1 LNHDA, CDR2 SQIVND (reference sequence). V lost 5 bases and J lost 7, with 18 bases in between. The CDR3 DNA reads as TGTGCCAGTAGTCCCCGGGACCAACTTGGGCAGCCCCAGCATTTT. Translating it yields CASSPRDQLGQPQHF.

The V and J genes are TRBV14 and TRBJ1-1; D unclear. V was clipped by 1 base and J by 4 bases, with 13 bases between them. This CDR3 comprises 15 residues. In germline, CDR1 is SGHDN, CDR2 FVKESK. The CDR3 bases are TGTGCCAGCAGCCAAGCTCTGGGCTTGAGCACTGAAGCTTTCTTT. Its protein is CASSQALGLSTEAFF.

The rearrangement joins TRBV29-1 to TRBJ2-7; D uncertain. CDR3 size: 10 residues. Germline V CDR1 and CDR2: SQVTM, ANQGSEA. V was pared by 6 bases and J by 7 bases, with 10 bases between. The CDR3 loop reads CSVPPWEQYF. In DNA, the CDR3 is TGCAGCGTGCCCCCCTGGGAGCAGTACTTC.

This chain uses TRBV27 with TRBJ1-2; D possibly corresponds to TRBD1 (5 bases). The germline CDR1 and CDR2 sequences are MNHEY and SMNVEV (reference sequence). The CDR3 has 14 amino acids. V was clipped by 2 bases and J by 8 bases, with 15 bases between them. The CDR3 loop reads CASSLSVGAGGYTF. The CDR3 DNA reads as TGTGCCAGCAGTTTAAGTGTAGGGGCAGGGGGCTACACCTTC.

The V gene is TRBV6-5, the J gene TRBJ2-7; TRBD1 matches at 9 bases. The CDR3 spans 13 residues. Germline lookup yields CDR1 MNHEY and CDR2 SVGAGI. J was trimmed by 3 bases and V by 8 bases; bases with no gene match: 5. CDR3 DNA sequence: TGTGCCAGCGCACAGGGGGCCCTCTACGAGCAGTACTTC. This codes for CASAQGALYEQYF.

V gene TRBV13 combines with J gene TRBJ2-1, with D tentatively TRBD1 or TRBD2 (6 bases each). V shed 5 bases and J shed 0 bases, with 14 bases lying between them. Germline V CDR1 and CDR2: PRHDT, FYEKMQ (reference sequence). The CDR3 extends over 16 amino acids. The DNA for the CDR3 is TGTGCCAGCAGCCCCCCGGGGGCCAGCTCCTACAATGAGCAGTTCTTC. Translation gives CASSPPGASSYNEQFF.

The gene calls are TRBV2 and TRBJ2-7; maybe TRBD1 (6 bases). The V and J ends lost 4 bases and 1 base respectively, with 11 bases between them. This CDR3 comprises 14 residues. From germline, CDR1 is SNHLY and CDR2 FYNNEI. The CDR3 nucleotides are TGTGCCAGCAGTGTTAGGACAGTTTCCTACGAGCAGTACTTC. It is translated as CASSVRTVSYEQYF.

This chain uses TRBV4-1 with TRBJ2-3; 12 nucleotides line up with TRBD2. V trimming: 1 base; J trimming: 3 bases; junction bases outside the gene matches: 5. This CDR3 spans 17 amino acids. Germline values: CDR1 MGHRA, CDR2 YSYEKL. The CDR3 nucleotides are TGCGCCAGCAGCCAAGTCCAACTAGCGGGGGGAACAGATACGCAGTATTTT. This encodes CASSQVQLAGGTDTQYF.

The chain recombines TRBV5-1 with TRBJ2-5; D is uncertain. CDR3 length: 14 amino acids. Deletions cut 0 bases from V and 1 base from J, with 7 bases between. Germline values: CDR1 SGHRS, CDR2 YFSETQ. The CDR3 loop is CASSLEASQETQYF. The CDR3 DNA follows: TGCGCCAGCAGCTTGGAAGCCAGCCAAGAGACCCAGTACTTC. Based on the CDR3 plus reference TRBV5-1 and TRBJ2-5, the full variable domain is KAGVTQTPRYLIKTRGQQVTLSCSPISGHRSVSWYQQTPGQGLQFLFEYFSETQRNKGNFPGRFSGRQFSNSRSEMNVSTLELGDSALYLCASSLEASQETQYFGPGTRLLVL.

This clone was seen a handful of times. The chain uses TRBV30 and TRBJ2-1; 7 bases map to TRBD2. This CDR3 has 16 amino acids. CDR1 and CDR2 from the germline V gene are GTSNPN and SVGIG (reference sequence). V lost 2 bases, J lost 5 bases, and 12 bases stayed unmatched. The CDR3 reads CAWSPNPGGPDNEQFF. CDR3 DNA: TGTGCCTGGAGTCCTAACCCGGGGGGTCCAGACAATGAGCAGTTCTTC.

V and J are TRBV13 and TRBJ1-1; weak D call: TRBD1 (5 bases). The CDR3 contains 15 residues. V was cut by 1 base and J by 7 bases, with 16 bases left in between. Germline V CDR1 and CDR2: PRHDT, FYEKMQ (reference sequence). The CDR3: CASSLETAGLDEAFF. As DNA, the CDR3 is TGTGCCAGCAGCTTAGAAACCGCGGGGCTAGATGAAGCTTTCTTT.

V and J are TRBV6-1 and TRBJ2-3, with TRBD2 matching over 9 bases. Trimming removed 10 bases from V and 1 base from J; junction bases left unmatched: 3. The CDR3 runs 13 residues. Germline loops: CDR1 MNHNS, CDR2 SASEGT. CDR3 sequence: CATRTSGTDTQYF. DNA of the CDR3: TGTGCCACCAGGACTAGCGGCACAGATACGCAGTATTTT.

V gene TRBV2 combines with J gene TRBJ2-7; TRBD1 or TRBD2 may be the D gene (5 bases each). There are 13 residues in the CDR3. Germline V gene sequence: CDR1 SNHLY, CDR2 FYNNEI. V lost 6 bases, J lost 3 bases, and 12 bases lay in between. This CDR3 is CASSPPGLYEQYF. CDR3 sequence (DNA): TGTGCCAGCAGCCCCCCGGGGCTCTACGAGCAGTACTTC.

This clone has just one count. CDR3 in DNA: TGTGCCAGCAGCCCCCGGACGGTGTTGAACACTGAAGCTTTCTTT. Translated: CASSPRTVLNTEAFF. The chain has TRBV9 and TRBJ1-1; D not certain. Trimming removed 4 bases at V and 0 bases at J, with 13 bases between. Germline CDR1 reads SGDLS; CDR2 reads YYNGEE. CDR3 length: 15 amino acids.

The chain uses TRBV29-1 and TRBJ2-2, with 9 bases matching TRBD1. Germline V lookup: CDR1 SQVTM, CDR2 ANQGSEA. V lost 4 bases to trimming and J lost 0 bases; unmatched junction nucleotides: 3. The CDR3 sequence is 15 residues long. The CDR3 region is CSVGRQGANTGELFF. As DNA, the CDR3 is TGCAGCGTTGGTAGACAGGGGGCGAACACCGGGGAGCTGTTTTTT.